This TCR beta chain was recovered during a study of cytomegalovirus exposure and HLA in healthy donors. Study at large: Of all 400 or so donors who were genotyped, about 84% belonged to the Caucasian-associated ancestry cluster. Regarding the study as a whole: There were 150 to 200 TCR beta chains listed as cytomegalovirus-associated.

The primer mix had 60 Vbeta and 13 Jbeta primers. TCRdb keeps only in-frame clones here, not all; method: immunoSEQ multiplex PCR. Of some 100,000 clones listed, roughly 71% were seen once; the top ten hold roughly 10%. As regards this clone: No antigen is known for it.

The V and J ends lost 3 bases and 1 base, in that order; junction bases with no gene match: 7. Germline assignment: CDR1 LNHDA and CDR2 SQIVND (reference sequence). CDR3 length equals 17 residues. Specimen: PBMCs. The chain couples TRBV19 to TRBJ2-5, with 11 positions matching TRBD2. The TCR sequence derives from a man between 45 and 60 years old in good health and CMV-seronegative. CDR3: CASSMGTSGMCQETQYF. The CDR3 DNA is TGTGCCAGTAGTATGGGGACTAGCGGAATGTGCCAAGAGACCCAGTACTTC.